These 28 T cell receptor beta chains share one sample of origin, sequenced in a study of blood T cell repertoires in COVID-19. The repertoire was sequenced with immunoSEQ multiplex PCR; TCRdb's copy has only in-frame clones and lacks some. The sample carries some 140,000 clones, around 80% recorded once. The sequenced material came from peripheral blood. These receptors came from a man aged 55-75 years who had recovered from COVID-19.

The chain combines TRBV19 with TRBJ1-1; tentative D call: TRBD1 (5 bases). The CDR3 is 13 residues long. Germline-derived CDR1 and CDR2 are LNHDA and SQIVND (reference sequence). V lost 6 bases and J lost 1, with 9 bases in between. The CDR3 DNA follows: TGTGCCAGTAGGCCCGGGGGGAACACTGAAGCTTTCTTT. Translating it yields CASRPGGNTEAFF.

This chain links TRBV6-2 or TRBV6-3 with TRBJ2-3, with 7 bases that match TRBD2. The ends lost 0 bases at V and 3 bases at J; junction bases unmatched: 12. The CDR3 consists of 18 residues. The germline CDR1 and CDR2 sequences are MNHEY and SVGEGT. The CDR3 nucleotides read TGTGCCAGCAGTTACTCCCGGGGCGAGCGGGGAGGAACAGATACGCAGTATTTT. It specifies CASSYSRGERGGTDTQYF.

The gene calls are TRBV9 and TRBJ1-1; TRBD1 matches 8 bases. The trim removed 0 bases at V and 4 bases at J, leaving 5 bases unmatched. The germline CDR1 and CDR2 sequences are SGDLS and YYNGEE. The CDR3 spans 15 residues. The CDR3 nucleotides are TGTGCCAGCAGCGTAGAAGCAGGGGGCGTCACTGAAGCTTTCTTT. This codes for CASSVEAGGVTEAFF.

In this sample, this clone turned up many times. CDR3 in DNA: TGTGCCAGCAACCAGGGGCCTGGAAACACCATATATTTT. Protein: CASNQGPGNTIYF. The genes are TRBV2 and TRBJ1-3, with D perhaps TRBD1 (6 bases). The CDR3 spans 13 residues. The V end lost 7 bases, the J end lost 2 bases, and 9 bases lay between the germline ends. CDR1 and CDR2 from the germline V gene are SNHLY and FYNNEI.

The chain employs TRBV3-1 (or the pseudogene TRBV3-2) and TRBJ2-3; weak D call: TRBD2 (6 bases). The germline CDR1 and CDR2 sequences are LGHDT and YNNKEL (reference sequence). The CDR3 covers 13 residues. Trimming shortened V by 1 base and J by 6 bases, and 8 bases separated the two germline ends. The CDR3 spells CASSQARGDTQYF. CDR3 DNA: TGTGCCAGCAGCCAAGCCCGGGGGGATACGCAGTATTTT.

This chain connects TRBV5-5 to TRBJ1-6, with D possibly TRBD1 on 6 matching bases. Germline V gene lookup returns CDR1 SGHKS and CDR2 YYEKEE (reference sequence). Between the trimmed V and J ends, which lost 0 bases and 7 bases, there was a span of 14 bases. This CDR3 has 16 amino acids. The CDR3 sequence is CASSLASQGQNSPLHF. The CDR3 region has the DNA TGTGCCAGCAGCTTGGCCTCACAGGGTCAGAATTCACCCCTCCACTTT.

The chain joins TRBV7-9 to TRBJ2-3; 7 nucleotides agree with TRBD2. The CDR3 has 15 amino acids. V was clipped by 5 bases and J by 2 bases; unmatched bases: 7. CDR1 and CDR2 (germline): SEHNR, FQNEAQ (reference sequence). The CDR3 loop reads CASSVIAGDTDTQYF. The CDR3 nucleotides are TGTGCCAGCAGCGTTATTGCGGGGGACACAGATACGCAGTATTTT.

The DNA for the CDR3 is TGCGCCAGCAGCTTGGTGAGCGGACGACGAGATGGATCACCCCTCCACTTT. It is translated as CASSLVSGRRDGSPLHF. The rearrangement uses TRBV5-1 and TRBJ1-6; D remains unclear. V was shortened by 0 bases and J by 10 bases, with 20 bases between the two germline ends. The CDR3 extends over 17 amino acids. CDR1 is SGHRS, CDR2 YFSETQ, per germline.

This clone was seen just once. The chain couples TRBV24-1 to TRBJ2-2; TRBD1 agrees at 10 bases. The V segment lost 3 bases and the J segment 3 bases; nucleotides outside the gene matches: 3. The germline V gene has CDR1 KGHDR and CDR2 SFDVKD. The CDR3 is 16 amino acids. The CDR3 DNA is TGTGCCACCAGTGATCCCGGGACAGGGGACACCGGGGAGCTGTTTTTT. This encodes CATSDPGTGDTGELFF.

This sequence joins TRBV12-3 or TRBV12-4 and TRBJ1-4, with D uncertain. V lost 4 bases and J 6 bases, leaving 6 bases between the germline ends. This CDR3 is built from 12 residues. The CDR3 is CASSWRDEKLFF. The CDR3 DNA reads TGTGCCAGCAGTTGGAGAGATGAAAAACTGTTTTTT.

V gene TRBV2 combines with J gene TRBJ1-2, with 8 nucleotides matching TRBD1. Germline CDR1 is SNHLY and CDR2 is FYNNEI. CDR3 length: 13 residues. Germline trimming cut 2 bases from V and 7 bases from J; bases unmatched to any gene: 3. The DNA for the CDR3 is TGTGCCAGCAGTGAACAGGGGGCGCTTGGCTACACCTTC. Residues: CASSEQGALGYTF. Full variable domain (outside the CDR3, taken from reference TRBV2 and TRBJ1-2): EPEVTQTPSHQVTQMGQEVILRCVPISNHLYFYWYRQILGQKVEFLVSFYNNEISEKSEIFDDQFSVERPDGSNFTLKIRSTKLEDSAMYFCASSEQGALGYTFGSGTRLTVV.

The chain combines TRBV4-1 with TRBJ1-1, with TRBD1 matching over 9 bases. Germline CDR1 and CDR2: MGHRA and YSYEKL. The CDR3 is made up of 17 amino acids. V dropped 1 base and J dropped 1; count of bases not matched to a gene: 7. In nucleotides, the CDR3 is TGCGCCAGCAGCCAAGTTACAGGGGGCCGTGGGAACACTGAAGCTTTCTTT. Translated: CASSQVTGGRGNTEAFF.

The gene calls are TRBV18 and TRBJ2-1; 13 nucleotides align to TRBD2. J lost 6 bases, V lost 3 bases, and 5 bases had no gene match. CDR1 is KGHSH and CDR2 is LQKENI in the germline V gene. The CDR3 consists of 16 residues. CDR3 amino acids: CASSPVLAGGGNEQFF. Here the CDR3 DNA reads TGTGCCAGCTCACCCGTACTAGCGGGAGGGGGCAATGAGCAGTTCTTC.

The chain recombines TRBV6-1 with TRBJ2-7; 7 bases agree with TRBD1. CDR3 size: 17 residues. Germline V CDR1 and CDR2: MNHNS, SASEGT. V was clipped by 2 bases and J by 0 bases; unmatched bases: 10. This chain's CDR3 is CASSERDSSSFSYEQYF. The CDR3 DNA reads TGTGCCAGCAGTGAACGGGACAGTTCGTCCTTCTCCTACGAGCAGTACTTC.

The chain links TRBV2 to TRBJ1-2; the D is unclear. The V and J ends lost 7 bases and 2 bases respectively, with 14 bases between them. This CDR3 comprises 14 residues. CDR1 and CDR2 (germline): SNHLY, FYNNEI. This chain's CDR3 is CASNLLQSNYGYTF. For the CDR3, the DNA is TGTGCCAGCAACCTCTTACAGAGCAACTATGGCTACACCTTC.

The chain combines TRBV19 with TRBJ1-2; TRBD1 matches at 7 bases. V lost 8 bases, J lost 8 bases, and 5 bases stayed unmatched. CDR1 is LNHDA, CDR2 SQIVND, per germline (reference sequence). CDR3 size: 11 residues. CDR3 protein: CASGQVGGYTF. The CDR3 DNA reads TGTGCCAGTGGACAGGTTGGCGGCTACACCTTC.

In DNA form, the CDR3 reads TGTGCCAGCAGCCCGACGATGGGACTCGGCAATGAGCAGTTCTTC. This gives the protein CASSPTMGLGNEQFF. This rearrangement joins TRBV28 to TRBJ2-1; possibly TRBD2 for D (6 bases). The V gene lost 6 bases and the J gene lost 6 bases, with 18 bases spanning the gap. The CDR3 is 15 amino acids. The germline V gene has CDR1 MDHEN and CDR2 SYDVKM. The full variable domain, its missing parts supplied by reference TRBV28 and TRBJ2-1, is DVKVTQSSRYLVKRTGEKVFLECVQDMDHENMFWYRQDPGLGLRLIYFSYDVKMKEKGDIPEGYSVSREKKERFSLILESASTNQTSMYLCASSPTMGLGNEQFFGPGTRLTVL.

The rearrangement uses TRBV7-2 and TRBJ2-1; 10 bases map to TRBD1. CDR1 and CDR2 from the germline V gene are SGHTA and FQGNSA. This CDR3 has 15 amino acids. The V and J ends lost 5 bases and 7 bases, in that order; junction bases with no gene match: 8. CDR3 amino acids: CASSPGTGERNEQFF. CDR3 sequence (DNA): TGTGCCAGCAGCCCCGGGACAGGGGAAAGAAATGAGCAGTTCTTC.

CDR3 DNA: TGTGCCAGCAGCCCTGACTGGGATGAGCAGTTCTTC. Its translation is CASSPDWDEQFF. The V call is TRBV7-9, the J call TRBJ2-1, with no clear D. Trimming cost V 5 bases and J 8 bases, with 10 bases left between them. The germline gives CDR1 SEHNR, CDR2 FQNEAQ (reference sequence). CDR3 size: 12 residues.

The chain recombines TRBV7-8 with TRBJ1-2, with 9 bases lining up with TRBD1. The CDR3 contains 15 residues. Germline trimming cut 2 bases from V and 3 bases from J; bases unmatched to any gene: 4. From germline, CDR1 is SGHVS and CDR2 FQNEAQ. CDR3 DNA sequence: TGTGCCAGCAGCTTACAGGGACAGGGAGACTATGGCTACACCTTC. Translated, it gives CASSLQGQGDYGYTF.

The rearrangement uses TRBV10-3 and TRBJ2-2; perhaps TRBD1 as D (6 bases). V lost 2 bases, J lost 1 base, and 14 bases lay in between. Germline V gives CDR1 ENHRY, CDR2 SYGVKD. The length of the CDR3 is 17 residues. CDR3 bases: TGTGCCATCAGTGAGCCGGGAAGGACAGAGAACACCGGGGAGCTGTTTTTT. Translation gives CAISEPGRTENTGELFF.

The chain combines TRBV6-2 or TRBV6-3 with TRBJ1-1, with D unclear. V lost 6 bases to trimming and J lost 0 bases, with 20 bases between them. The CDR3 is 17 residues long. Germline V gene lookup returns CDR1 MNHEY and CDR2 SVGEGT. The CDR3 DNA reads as TGTGCCAGCAGCCCTTCCCCGTCATTCTCAGTGAACACTGAAGCTTTCTTT. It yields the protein CASSPSPSFSVNTEAFF.

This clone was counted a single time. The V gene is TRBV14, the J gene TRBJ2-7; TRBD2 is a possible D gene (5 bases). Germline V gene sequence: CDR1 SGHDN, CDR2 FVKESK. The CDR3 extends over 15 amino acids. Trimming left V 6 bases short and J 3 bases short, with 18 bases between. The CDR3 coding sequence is TGTGCCAGCAGTCGCGGACCGAGGGTAAGCTACGAGCAGTACTTC. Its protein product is CASSRGPRVSYEQYF.

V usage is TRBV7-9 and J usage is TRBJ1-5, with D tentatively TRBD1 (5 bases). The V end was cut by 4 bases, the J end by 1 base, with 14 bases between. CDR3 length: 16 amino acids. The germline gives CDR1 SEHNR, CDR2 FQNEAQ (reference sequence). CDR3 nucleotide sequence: TGTGCCAGCAGCTCCCAGGGAGGGTGGAGCAATCAGCCCCAGCATTTT. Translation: CASSSQGGWSNQPQHF.

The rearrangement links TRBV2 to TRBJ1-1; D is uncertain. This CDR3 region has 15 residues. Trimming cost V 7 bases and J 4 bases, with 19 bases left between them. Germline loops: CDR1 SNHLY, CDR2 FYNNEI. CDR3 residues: CASITLIMAGTEAFF. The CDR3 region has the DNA TGTGCCAGCATCACCCTAATAATGGCGGGCACTGAAGCTTTCTTT.

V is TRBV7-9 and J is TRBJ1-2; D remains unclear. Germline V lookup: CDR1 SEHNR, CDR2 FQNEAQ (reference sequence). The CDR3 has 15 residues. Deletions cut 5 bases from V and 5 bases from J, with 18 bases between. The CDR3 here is CASSHGNKGKYGYTF. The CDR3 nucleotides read TGTGCCAGCAGCCACGGGAATAAAGGAAAATATGGCTACACCTTC.

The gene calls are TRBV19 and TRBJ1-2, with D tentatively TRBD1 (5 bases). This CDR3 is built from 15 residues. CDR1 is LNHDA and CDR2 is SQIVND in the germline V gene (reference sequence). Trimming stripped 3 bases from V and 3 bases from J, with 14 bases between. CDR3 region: CASSIGEGRDYGYTF. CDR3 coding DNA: TGTGCCAGTAGTATCGGTGAGGGGAGGGACTATGGCTACACCTTC. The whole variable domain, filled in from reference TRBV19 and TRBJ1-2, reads DGGITQSPKYLFRKEGQNVTLSCEQNLNHDAMYWYRQDPGQGLRLIYYSQIVNDFQKGDIAEGYSVSREKKESFPLTVTSAQKNPTAFYLCASSIGEGRDYGYTFGSGTRLTVV.

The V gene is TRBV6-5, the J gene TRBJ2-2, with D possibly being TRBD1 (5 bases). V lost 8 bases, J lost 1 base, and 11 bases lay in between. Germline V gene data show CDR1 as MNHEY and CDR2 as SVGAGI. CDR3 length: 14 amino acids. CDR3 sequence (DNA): TGTGCCAGCCGCCGGCAGGGGAACACCGGGGAGCTGTTTTTT. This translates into CASRRQGNTGELFF.